This TCR beta chain was observed in a study of T cells in localized non-small cell lung cancer. In regard to this clone: Its antigen remains unidentified.

Study-level findings and limits: Researchers found a median around 50 of the top 100 tumor clones in adjacent lung. Sequence data derive from only one tumor region, so heterogeneity remains possible. Uninvolved neighboring lung showed the greatest T cell clonality, exceeding tumor. Elevated blood T cell density was associated with longer overall survival.

V lost 9 bases and J 4 bases, leaving 18 bases between the germline ends. This CDR3 contains 14 residues. In germline, CDR1 is SNHLY, CDR2 FYNNEI. Assay: immunoSEQ multiplex PCR; the TCRdb copy retains only in-frame clones and omits some. The table has under 95,000 clones, 70% to 90% seen once. V usage is TRBV2 and J usage is TRBJ1-1; no reliable D call. This sequence originates from an older female donor with stage I lung adenocarcinoma. The specimen was peripheral blood, collected before any cancer treatment. CDR3 DNA sequence: TGTGCCAGACAGACTCAGACTGGTAGCACTGAAGCTTTCTTT. This gives the protein CARQTQTGSTEAFF.